This T cell receptor (beta chain) was sequenced in a study of naive and memory T cell subsets. The V gene's germline CDR1 is MNHEY and CDR2 SVGEGT. The CDR3 covers 14 residues. Between the trimmed V and J ends, which lost 6 bases and 0 bases, there was a span of 9 bases. Two oligonucleotides, mixed equimolar, formed the beta constant-region primer covering TRBC1 and TRBC2. Nested alpha and beta constant-region primers with the SP2 primer drove four PCR rounds on ligated cDNA. TCRdb used MiXCR to reprocess the UMI-ligation and nested PCR reads, holding one entry per CDR3 protein. The sample includes 100,000 to 150,000 distinct CDR3 sequences, roughly 36% seen only once; the top ten take 0.9%.

This TCR was recovered from a human donor in good health. The chain joins TRBV6-2 or TRBV6-3 to TRBJ1-5, with TRBD1 as a possible D gene (6 bases). The source material was central memory CD4+ T cells from blood. The CDR3 loop is CASSGQSSNQPQHF. In nucleotides, the CDR3 is TGTGCCAGCAGCGGACAGTCTAGCAATCAGCCCCAGCATTTT.